The present entry profiles one TCR beta chain with its context. This entry is derived from a study of blood T cell repertoires in COVID-19. Study in general: Researchers got acute and convalescent COVID-19 samples from the United States, Italy and Spain. Sources were T cells, B-cell-depleted T cells, or PBMCs; the material itself was cDNA or gDNA.

TCRdb's table, derived via immunoSEQ multiplex PCR, lists solely in-frame clones and lacks some. The sample lists hundreds of thousands of clones, 90% seen once, with approximately 4% in the top ten. The CDR3 is 15 amino acids. Germline CDR1 is SEHNR and CDR2 is FQNEAQ (reference sequence). Trimming took off 1 base at V and 6 bases at J, with 13 bases between the two ends. The sequenced material came from PBMCs or T cells enriched from blood (not recorded which). The chain has TRBV7-9 and TRBJ2-1; no reliable D call. The receptor was isolated from a woman younger than 35 with acute COVID-19. CDR3 bases: TGTGCCAGCAGCTTAGAGCAGTTGCGGCTCAATGAGCAGTTCTTC. This encodes CASSLEQLRLNEQFF. The full variable domain, its missing parts supplied by reference TRBV7-9 and TRBJ2-1, is DTGVSQNPRHKITKRGQNVTFRCDPISEHNRLYWYRQTLGQGPEFLTYFQNEAQLEKSRLLSDRFSAERPKGSFSTLEIQRTEQGDSAMYLCASSLEQLRLNEQFFGPGTRLTVL.